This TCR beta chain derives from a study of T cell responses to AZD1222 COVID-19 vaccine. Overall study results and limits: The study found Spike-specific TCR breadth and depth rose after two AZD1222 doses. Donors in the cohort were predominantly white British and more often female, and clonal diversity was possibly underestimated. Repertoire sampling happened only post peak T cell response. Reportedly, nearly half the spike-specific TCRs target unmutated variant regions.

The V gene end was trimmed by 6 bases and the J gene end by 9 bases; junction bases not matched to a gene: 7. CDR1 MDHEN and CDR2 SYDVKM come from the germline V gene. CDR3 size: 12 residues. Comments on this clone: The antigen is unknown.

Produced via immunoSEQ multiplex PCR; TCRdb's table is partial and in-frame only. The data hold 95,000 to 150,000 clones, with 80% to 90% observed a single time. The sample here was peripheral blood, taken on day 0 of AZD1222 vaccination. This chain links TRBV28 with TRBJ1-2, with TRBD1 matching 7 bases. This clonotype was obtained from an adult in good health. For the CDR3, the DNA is TGTGCCAGCAGGGGAGGGGGCGGGAGCTACACCTTC. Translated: CASRGGGGSYTF.